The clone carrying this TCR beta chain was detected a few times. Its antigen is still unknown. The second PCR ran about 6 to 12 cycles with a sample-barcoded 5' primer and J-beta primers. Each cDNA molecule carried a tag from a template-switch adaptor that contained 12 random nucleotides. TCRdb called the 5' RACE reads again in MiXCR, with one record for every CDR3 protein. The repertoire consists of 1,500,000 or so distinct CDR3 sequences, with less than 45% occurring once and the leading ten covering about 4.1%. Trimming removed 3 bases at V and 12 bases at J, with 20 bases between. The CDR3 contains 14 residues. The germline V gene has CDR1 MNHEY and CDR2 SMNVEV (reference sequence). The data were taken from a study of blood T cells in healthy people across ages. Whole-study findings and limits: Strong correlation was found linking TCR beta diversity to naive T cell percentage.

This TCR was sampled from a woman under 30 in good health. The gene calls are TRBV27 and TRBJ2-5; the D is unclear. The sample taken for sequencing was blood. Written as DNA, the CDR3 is TGTGCCAGCAGTTTGCTTTCACTCGCCGGAACGAAGTACTTC. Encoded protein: CASSLLSLAGTKYF.